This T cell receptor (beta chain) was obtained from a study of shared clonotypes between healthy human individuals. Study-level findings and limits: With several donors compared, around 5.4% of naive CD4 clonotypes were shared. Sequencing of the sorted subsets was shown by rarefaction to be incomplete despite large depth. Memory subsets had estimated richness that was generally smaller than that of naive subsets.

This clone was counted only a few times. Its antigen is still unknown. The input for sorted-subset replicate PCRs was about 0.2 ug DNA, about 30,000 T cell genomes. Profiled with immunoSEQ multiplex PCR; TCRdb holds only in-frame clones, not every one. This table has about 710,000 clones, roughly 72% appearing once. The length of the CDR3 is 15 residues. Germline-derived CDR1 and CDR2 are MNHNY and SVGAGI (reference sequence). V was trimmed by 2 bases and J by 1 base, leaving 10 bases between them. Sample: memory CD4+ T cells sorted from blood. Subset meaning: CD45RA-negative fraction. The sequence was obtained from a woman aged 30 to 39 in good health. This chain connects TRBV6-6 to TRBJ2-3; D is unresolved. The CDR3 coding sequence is TGTGCCAGCAGTTACCAAAAAGAGGGCACAGATACGCAGTATTTT. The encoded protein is CASSYQKEGTDTQYF.